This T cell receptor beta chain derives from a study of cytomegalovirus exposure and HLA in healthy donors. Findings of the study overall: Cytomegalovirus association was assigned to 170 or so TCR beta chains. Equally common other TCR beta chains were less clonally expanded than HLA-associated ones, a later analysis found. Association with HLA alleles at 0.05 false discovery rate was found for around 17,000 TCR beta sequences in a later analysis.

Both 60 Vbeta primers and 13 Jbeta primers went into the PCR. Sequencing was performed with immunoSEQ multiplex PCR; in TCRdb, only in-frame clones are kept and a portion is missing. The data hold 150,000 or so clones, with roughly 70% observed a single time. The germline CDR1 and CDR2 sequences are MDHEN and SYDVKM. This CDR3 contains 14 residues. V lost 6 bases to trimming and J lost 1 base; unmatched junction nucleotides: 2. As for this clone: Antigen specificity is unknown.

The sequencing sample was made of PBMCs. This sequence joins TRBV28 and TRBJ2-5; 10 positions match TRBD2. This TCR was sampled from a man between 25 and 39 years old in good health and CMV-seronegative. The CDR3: CASRGLASQETQYF. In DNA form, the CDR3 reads TGTGCCAGCAGGGGACTAGCGAGCCAAGAGACCCAGTACTTC. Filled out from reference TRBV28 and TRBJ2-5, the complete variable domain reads DVKVTQSSRYLVKRTGEKVFLECVQDMDHENMFWYRQDPGLGLRLIYFSYDVKMKEKGDIPEGYSVSREKKERFSLILESASTNQTSMYLCASRGLASQETQYFGPGTRLLVL.